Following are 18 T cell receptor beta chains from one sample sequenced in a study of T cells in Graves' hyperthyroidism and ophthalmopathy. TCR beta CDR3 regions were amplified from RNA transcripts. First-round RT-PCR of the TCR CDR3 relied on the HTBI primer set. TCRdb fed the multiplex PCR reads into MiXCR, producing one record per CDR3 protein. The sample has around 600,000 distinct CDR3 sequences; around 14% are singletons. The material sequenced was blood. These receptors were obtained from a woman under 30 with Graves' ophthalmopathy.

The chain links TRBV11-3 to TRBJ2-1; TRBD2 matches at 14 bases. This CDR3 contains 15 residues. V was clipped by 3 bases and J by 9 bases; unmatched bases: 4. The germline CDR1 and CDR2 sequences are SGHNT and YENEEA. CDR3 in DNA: TGTGCCAGCAGCTTTAGACTAGCGGGAGGGGTTGAGCAGTTCTTC. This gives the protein CASSFRLAGGVEQFF.

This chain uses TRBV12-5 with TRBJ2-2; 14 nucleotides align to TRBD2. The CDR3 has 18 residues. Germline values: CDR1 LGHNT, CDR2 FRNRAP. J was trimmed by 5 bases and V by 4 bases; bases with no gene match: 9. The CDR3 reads CASGSSGTSGSGTGELFF. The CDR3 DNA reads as TGTGCTAGTGGTTCGTCCGGGACTAGCGGGAGTGGGACCGGGGAGCTGTTTTTT.

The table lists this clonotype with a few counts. In DNA, the CDR3 is TGTGCCAGCAGTTATAACCGAGCGGGGAATCAGCCCCAGCATTTT. It specifies CASSYNRAGNQPQHF. The chain is built from TRBV6-5 and TRBJ1-5; D is unclear. The CDR3 runs to 15 residues. From germline, CDR1 is MNHEY and CDR2 SVGAGI. V was cut by 3 bases and J by 4 bases, with 13 bases left in between.

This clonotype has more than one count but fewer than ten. CDR3 DNA: TGTGCCAGCAGCCCCCGGGCGTCTAGCGGGAGGGCCACCACCGGGGAGCTGTTTTTT. This encodes CASSPRASSGRATTGELFF. The chain uses TRBV7-9 and TRBJ2-2, with 12 bases fitting TRBD2. With 5 bases clipped from V and 4 bases from J, the junction kept 14 bases outside the gene matches. Germline assignment: CDR1 SEHNR and CDR2 FQNEAQ (reference sequence). The CDR3 extends over 19 amino acids.

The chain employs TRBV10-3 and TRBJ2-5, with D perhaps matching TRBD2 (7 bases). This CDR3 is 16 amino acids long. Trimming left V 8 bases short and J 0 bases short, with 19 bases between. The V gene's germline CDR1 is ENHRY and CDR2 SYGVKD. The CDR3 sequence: CAISRGGAGHQETQYF. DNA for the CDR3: TGTGCCATCTCGAGGGGGGGGGCAGGGCACCAAGAGACCCAGTACTTC.

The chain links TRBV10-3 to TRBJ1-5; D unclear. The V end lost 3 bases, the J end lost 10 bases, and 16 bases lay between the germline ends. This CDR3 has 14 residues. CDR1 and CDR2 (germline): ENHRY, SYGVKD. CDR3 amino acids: CAISDSGENEPQHF. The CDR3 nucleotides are TGTGCCATCAGTGACTCCGGGGAGAATGAACCCCAGCATTTT.

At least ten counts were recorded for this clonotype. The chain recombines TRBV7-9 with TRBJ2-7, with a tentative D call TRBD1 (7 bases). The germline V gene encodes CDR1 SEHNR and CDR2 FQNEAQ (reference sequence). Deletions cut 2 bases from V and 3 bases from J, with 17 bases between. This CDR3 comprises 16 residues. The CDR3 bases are TGTGCCAGCAGCTTATTCGGCGGGACAGCTTACTACGAGCAGTACTTC. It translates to CASSLFGGTAYYEQYF.

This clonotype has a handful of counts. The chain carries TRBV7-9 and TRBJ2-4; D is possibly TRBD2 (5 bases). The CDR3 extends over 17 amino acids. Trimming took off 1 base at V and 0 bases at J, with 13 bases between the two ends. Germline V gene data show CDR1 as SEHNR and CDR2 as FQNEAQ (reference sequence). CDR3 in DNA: TGTGCCAGCAGCTTAGAGGGCAGGACTCTAGCCAAAAACATTCAGTACTTC. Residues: CASSLEGRTLAKNIQYF.

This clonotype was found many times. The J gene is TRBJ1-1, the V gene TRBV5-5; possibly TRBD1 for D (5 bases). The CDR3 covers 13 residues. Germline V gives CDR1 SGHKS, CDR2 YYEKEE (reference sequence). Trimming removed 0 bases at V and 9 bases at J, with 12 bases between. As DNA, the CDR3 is TGTGCCAGCAGCTTGGCCCCCAGGGAGAAAGCTTTCTTT. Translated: CASSLAPREKAFF.

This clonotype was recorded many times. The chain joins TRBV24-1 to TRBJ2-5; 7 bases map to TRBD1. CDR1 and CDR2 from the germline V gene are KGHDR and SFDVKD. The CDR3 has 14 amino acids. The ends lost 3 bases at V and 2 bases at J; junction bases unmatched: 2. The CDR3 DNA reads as TGTGCCACCAGTGATCCGGGACAGCAAGAGACCCAGTACTTC. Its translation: CATSDPGQQETQYF.

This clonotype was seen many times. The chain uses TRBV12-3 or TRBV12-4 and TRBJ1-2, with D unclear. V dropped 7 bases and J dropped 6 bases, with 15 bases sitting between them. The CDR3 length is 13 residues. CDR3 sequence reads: CASNWEGTDGYTF. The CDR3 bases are TGTGCCAGCAATTGGGAGGGAACGGATGGCTACACCTTC.

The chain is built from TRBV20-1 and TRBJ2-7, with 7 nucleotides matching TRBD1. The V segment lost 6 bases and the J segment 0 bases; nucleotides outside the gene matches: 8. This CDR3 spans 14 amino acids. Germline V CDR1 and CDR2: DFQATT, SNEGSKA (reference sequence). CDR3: CSALPTGPSYEQYF. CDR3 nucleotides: TGCAGTGCCCTCCCGACAGGGCCCTCCTACGAGCAGTACTTC.

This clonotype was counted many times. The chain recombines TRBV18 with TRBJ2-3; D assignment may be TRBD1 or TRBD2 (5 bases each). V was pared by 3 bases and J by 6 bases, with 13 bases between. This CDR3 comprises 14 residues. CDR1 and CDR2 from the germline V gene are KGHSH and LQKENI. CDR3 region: CASSPRTREDTQYF. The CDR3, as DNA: TGTGCCAGCTCACCCCGGACCAGGGAGGATACGCAGTATTTT.

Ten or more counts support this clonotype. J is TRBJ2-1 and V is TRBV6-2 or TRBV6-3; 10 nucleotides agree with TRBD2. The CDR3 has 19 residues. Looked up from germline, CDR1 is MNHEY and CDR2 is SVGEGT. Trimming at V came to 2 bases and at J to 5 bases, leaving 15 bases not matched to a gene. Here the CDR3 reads CASSYPLHTHGLADNEQFF. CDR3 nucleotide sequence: TGTGCCAGCAGTTACCCATTACACACCCACGGACTAGCGGACAATGAGCAGTTCTTC.

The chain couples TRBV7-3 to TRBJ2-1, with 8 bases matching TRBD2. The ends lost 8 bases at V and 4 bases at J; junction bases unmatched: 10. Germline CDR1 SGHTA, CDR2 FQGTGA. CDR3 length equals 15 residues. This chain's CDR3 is CASSRGGTPYNEQFF. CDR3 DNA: TGTGCCAGCTCCCGGGGGGGAACTCCTTACAATGAGCAGTTCTTC.

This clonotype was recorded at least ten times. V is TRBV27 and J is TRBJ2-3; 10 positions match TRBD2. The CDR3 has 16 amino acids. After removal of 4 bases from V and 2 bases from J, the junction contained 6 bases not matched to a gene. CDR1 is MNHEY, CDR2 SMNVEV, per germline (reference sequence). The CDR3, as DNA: TGTGCCAGCAGTTGGAGAACTAGCGGGACCACAGATACGCAGTATTTT. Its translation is CASSWRTSGTTDTQYF.

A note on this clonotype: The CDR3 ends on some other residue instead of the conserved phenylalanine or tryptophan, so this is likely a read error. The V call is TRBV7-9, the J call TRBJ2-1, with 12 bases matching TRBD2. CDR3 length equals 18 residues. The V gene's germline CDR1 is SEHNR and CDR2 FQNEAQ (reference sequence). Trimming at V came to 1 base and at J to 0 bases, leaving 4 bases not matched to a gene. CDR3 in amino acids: CASSLGLAGGPSYNEQFL. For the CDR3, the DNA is TGTGCCAGCAGCTTAGGGCTAGCGGGAGGGCCCTCCTACAATGAGCAGTTCCTC.

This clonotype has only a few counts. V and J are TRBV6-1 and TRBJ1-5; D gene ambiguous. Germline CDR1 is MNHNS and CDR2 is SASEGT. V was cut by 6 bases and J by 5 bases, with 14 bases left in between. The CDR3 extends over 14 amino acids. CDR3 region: CASRQGLLHQPQHF. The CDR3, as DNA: TGTGCCAGCAGACAAGGGTTGTTACATCAGCCCCAGCATTTT.